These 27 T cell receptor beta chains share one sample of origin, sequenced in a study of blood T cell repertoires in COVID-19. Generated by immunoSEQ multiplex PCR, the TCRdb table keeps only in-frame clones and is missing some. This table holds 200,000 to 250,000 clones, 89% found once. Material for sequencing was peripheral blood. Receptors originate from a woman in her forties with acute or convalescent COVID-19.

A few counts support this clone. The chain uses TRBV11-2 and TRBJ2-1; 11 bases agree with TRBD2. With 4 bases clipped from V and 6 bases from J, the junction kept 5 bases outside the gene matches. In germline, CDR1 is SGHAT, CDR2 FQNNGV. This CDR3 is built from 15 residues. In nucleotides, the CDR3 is TGTGCCAGCAGCTCACTAGCGGGGGCCACCAATGAGCAGTTCTTC. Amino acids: CASSSLAGATNEQFF.

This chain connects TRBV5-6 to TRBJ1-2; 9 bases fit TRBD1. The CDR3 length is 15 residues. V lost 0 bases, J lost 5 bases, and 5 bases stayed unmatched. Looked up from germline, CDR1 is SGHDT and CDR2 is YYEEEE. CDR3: CASSLAGQGTYGYTF. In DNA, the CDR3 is TGTGCCAGCAGCTTGGCCGGACAGGGGACGTATGGCTACACCTTC.

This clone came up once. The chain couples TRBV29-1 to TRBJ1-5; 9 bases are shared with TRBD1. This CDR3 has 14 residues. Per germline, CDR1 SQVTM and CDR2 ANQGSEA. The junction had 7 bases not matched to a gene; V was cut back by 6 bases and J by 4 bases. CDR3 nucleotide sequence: TGCAGCGTCGCTGACAGGGGGTTTAATCAGCCCCAGCATTTT. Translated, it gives CSVADRGFNQPQHF.

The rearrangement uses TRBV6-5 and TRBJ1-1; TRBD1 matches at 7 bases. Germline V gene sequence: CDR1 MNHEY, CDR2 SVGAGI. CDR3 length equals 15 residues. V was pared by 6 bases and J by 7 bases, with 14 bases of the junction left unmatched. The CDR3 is CASSRDSPVQGEAFF. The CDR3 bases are TGTGCCAGCAGCCGGGACAGCCCTGTACAGGGTGAAGCTTTCTTT.

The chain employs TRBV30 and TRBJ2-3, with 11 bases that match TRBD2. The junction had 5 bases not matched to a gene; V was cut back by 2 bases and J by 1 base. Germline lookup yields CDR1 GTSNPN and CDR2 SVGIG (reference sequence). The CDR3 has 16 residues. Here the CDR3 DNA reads TGTGCCTGGAGTTTATCGACTAGCGGGGGCACAGATACGCAGTATTTT. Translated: CAWSLSTSGGTDTQYF.

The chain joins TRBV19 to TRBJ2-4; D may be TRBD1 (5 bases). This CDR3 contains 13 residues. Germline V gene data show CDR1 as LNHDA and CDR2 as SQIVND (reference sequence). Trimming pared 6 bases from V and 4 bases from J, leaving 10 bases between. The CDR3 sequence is CASRERGKNIQYF. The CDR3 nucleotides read TGTGCCAGTAGGGAAAGGGGTAAAAACATTCAGTACTTC.

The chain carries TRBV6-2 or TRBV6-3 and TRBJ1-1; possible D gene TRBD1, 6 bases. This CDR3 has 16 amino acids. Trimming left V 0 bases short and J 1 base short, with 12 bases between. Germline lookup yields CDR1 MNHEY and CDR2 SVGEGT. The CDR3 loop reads CASSYSRTVGNTEAFF. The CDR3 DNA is TGTGCCAGCAGTTACTCGAGGACAGTGGGGAACACTGAAGCTTTCTTT.

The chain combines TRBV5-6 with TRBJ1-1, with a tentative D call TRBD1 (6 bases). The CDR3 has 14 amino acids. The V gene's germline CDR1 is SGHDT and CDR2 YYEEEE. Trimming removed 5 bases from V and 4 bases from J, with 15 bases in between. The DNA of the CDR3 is TGTGCCAGCAGTACAGGGAGCAGGGGCACTGAAGCTTTCTTT. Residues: CASSTGSRGTEAFF.

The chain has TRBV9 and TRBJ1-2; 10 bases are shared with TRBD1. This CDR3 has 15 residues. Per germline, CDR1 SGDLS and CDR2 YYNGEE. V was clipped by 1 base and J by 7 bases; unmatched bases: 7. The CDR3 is CASSVPDRGRGGYTF. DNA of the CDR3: TGTGCCAGCAGCGTACCAGACAGGGGGCGCGGTGGCTACACCTTC.

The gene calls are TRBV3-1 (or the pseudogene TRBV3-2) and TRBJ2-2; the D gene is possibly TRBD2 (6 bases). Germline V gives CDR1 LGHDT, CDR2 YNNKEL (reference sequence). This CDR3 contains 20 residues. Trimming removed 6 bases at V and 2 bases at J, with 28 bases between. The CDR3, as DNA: TGTGCCAGCAGTTCGGGAGTTGACTTATTTCTTCTTCTTAACACCGGGGAGCTGTTTTTT. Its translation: CASSSGVDLFLLLNTGELFF.

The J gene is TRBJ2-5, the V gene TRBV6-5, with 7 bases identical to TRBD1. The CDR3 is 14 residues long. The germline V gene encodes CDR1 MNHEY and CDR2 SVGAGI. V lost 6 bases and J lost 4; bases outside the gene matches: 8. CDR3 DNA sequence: TGTGCCAGCAGACTTAACAGGGGCGTAGAGACCCAGTACTTC. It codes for CASRLNRGVETQYF.

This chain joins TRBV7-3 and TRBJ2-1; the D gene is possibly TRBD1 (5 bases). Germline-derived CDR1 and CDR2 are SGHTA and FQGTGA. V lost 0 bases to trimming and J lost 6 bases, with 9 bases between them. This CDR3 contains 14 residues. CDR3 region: CASSLTGGANEQFF. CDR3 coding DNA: TGTGCCAGCAGCTTAACTGGTGGGGCCAATGAGCAGTTCTTC.

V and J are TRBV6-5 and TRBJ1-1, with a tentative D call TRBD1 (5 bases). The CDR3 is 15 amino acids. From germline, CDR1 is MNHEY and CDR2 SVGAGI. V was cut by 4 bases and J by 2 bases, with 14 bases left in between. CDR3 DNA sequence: TGTGCCAGCAGTTTCAAACCGGGACTTAACACTGAAGCTTTCTTT. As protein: CASSFKPGLNTEAFF.

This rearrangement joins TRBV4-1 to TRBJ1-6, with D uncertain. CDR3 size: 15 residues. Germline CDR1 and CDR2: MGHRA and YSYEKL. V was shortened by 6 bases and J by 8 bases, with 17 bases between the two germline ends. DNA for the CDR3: TGCGCCAGCAGAGGGTCGGGAGTCCAGGATTCACCCCTCCACTTT. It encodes CASRGSGVQDSPLHF.

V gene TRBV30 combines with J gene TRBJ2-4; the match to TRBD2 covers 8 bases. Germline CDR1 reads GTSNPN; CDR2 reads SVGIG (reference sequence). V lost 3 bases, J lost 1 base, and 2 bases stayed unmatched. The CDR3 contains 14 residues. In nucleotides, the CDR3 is TGTGCCTGGAGCCCGGGGGGGGCCAAAAACATTCAGTACTTC. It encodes CAWSPGGAKNIQYF.

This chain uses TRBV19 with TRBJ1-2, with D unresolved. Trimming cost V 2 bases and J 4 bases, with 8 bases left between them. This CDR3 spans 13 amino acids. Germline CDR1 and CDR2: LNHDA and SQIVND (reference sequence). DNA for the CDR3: TGTGCCAGTAGTATAACAGCCCCCTATGGCTACACCTTC. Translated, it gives CASSITAPYGYTF.

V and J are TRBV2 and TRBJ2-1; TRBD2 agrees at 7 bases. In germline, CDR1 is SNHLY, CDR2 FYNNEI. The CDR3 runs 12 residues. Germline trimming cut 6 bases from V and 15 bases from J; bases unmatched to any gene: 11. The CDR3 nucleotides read TGTGCCAGCAGCCGGGGAGGGGTAATTCCGTTCTTC. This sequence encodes CASSRGGVIPFF. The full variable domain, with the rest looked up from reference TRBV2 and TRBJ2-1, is EPEVTQTPSHQVTQMGQEVILRCVPISNHLYFYWYRQILGQKVEFLVSFYNNEISEKSEIFDDQFSVERPDGSNFTLKIRSTKLEDSAMYFCASSRGGVIPFFGPGTRLTVL.

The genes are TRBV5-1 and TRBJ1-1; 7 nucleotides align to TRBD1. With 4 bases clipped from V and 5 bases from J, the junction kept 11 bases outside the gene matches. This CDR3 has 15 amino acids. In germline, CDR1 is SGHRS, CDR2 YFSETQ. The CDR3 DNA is TGCGCCAGCAGCGAGGGGGCAGGGACGGGAACTGAAGCTTTCTTT. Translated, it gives CASSEGAGTGTEAFF.

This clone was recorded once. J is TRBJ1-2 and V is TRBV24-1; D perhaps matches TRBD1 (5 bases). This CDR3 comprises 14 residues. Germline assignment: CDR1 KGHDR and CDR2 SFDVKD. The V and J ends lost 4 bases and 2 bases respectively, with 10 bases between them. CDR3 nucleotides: TGTGCCACCAGTGACTCGGGACTGAACTATGGCTACACCTTC. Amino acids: CATSDSGLNYGYTF.

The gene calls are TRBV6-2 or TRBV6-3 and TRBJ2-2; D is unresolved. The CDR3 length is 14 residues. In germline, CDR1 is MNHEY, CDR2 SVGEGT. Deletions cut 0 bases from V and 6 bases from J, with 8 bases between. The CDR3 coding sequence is TGTGCCAGCAGTTACTCGAGTCTCCCCGGGGAGCTGTTTTTT. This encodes CASSYSSLPGELFF.

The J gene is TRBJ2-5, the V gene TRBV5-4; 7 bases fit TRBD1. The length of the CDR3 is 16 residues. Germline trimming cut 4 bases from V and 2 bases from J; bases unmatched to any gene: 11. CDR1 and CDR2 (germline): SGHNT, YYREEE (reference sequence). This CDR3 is CASSPMTGRLQETQYF. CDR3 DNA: TGTGCCAGCAGCCCTATGACAGGGCGCCTTCAAGAGACCCAGTACTTC.

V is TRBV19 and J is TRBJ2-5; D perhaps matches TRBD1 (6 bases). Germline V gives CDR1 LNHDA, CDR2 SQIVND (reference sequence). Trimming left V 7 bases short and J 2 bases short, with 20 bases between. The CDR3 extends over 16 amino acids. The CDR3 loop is CASNSRDKGFQETQYF. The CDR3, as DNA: TGTGCCAGTAACTCCCGGGACAAAGGTTTTCAAGAGACCCAGTACTTC.

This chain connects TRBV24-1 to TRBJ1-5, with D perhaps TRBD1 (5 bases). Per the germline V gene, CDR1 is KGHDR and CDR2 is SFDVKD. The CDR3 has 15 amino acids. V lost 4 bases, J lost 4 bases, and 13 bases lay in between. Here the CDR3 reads CATSENTQGNQPQHF. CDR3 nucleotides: TGTGCCACCAGTGAAAACACCCAGGGTAATCAGCCCCAGCATTTT.

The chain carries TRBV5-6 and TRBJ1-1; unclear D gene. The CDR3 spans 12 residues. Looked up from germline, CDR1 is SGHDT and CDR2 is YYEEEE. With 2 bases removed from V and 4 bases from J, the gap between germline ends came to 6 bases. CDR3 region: CASSLRVTEAFF. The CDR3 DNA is TGTGCCAGCAGCTTACGGGTCACTGAAGCTTTCTTT.

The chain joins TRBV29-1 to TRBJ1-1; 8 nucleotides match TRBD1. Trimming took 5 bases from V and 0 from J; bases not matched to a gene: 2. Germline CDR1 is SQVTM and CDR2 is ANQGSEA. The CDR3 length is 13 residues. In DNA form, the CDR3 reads TGCAGCGTTAACAGGGGGATGAACACTGAAGCTTTCTTT. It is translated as CSVNRGMNTEAFF. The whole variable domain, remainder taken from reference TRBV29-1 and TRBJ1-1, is SAVISQKPSRDICQRGTSLTIQCQVDSQVTMMFWYRQQPGQSLTLIATANQGSEATYESGFVIDKFPISRPNLTFSTLTVSNMSPEDSSIYLCSVNRGMNTEAFFGQGTRLTVV.

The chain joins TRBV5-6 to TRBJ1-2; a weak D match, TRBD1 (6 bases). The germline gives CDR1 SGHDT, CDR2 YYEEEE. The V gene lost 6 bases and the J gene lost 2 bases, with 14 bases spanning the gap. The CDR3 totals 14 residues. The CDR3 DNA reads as TGTGCCAGCACTCCAGGCGGACAGAACTATGGCTACACCTTC. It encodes CASTPGGQNYGYTF.

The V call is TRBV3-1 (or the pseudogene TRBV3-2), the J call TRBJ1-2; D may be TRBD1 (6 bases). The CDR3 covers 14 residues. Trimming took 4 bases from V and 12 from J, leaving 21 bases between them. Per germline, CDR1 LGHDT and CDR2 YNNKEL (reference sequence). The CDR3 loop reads CASSRGRPGESHTF. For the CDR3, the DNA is TGTGCCAGCAGCCGAGGTCGGCCAGGGGAATCCCACACCTTC.